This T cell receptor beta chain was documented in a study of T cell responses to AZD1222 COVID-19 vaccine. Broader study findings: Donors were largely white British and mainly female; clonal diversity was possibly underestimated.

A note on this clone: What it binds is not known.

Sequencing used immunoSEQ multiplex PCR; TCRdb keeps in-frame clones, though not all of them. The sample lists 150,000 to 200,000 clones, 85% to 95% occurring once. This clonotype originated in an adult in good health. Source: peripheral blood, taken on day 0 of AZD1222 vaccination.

The CDR3: CASSEAGGRQETQYF. The DNA for the CDR3 is TGTGCCAGCAGTGAAGCGGGGGGGAGGCAAGAGACCCAGTACTTC. The genes are TRBV6-1 and TRBJ2-5, with TRBD2 matching 7 bases. J gave up 2 bases and V 0 bases, and 3 bases lay outside the gene matches. CDR3 length: 15 residues. Per the germline V gene, CDR1 is MNHNS and CDR2 is SASEGT.